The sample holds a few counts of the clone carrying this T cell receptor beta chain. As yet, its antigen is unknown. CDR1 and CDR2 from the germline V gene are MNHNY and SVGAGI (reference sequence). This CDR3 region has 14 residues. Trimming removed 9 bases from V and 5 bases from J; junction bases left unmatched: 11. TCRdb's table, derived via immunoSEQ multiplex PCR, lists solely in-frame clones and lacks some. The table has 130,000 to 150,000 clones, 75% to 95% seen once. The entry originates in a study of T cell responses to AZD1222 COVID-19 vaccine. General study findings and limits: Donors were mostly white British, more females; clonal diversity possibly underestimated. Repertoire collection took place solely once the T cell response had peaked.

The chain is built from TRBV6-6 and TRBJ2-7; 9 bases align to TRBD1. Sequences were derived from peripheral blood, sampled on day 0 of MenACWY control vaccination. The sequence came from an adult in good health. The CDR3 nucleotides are TGTGCCAGTCTTGCGGACAGGGGACCCAACGAGCAGTACTTC. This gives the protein CASLADRGPNEQYF.